Listed below are T cell receptor beta chains from one sample, sequenced in a study of blood T cell repertoires in COVID-19. The repertoire was sequenced with immunoSEQ multiplex PCR; TCRdb's copy has only in-frame clones and lacks some. This table holds about 400,000 clones, 70% to 90% found once. The sequenced material came from PBMCs or T cells enriched from blood (not recorded which). The receptors were sampled from a woman aged 18-30 years with acute COVID-19. Both conserved end residues are part of each CDR3. D genes are given only for firm matches. The listing skips clone size in some rows; elsewhere it reads once, few, many or a size class.

d_gene	v_gene	abundance	j_gene	CDR3aa	CDR3nt
-	TRBV19	-	TRBJ2-3	CASRRGGTDTQYF	TGTGCCAGTAGGCGGGGTGGCACAGATACGCAGTATTTT
-	TRBV6-1	-	TRBJ1-2	CASSEVEQGIGYTF	TGTGCCAGCAGTGAAGTTGAGCAGGGAATAGGCTACACCTTC
-	TRBV9	-	TRBJ2-1	CASSVSGANEQFF	TGTGCCAGCAGCGTTTCTGGGGCCAATGAGCAGTTCTTC
-	TRBV28	once	TRBJ1-2	CASSQPDTPFRGYTF	TGTGCCAGCAGTCAACCTGACACCCCTTTCCGTGGCTACACCTTC
-	TRBV19	-	TRBJ2-2	CASATGNTGELFF	TGTGCCAGTGCCACAGGGAACACCGGGGAGCTGTTTTTT
TRBD2	TRBV4-3	-	TRBJ2-1	CASSQDVFMGLAGSSYNEQFF	TGCGCCAGCAGCCAAGATGTTTTTATGGGACTAGCGGGTAGCTCCTACAATGAGCAGTTCTTC
-	TRBV2	-	TRBJ1-2	CASSATEVNYGYTF	TGTGCCAGCAGCGCGACAGAGGTAAACTATGGCTACACCTTC
-	TRBV4-2	once	TRBJ2-6	CASSQEWQASGANVLTF	TGTGCCAGCAGCCAAGAATGGCAGGCCTCTGGGGCCAACGTCCTGACTTTC
-	TRBV15	-	TRBJ2-1	CATSRAPTGISYNEQFF	TGTGCCACCAGCAGAGCACCTACAGGGATCTCCTACAATGAGCAGTTCTTC
TRBD1	TRBV6-5	once	TRBJ2-7	CASSPGGRYEQYF	TGTGCCAGCAGTCCAGGGGGCAGGTACGAGCAGTACTTC
TRBD2	TRBV18	-	TRBJ2-3	CASSREASGRIKADTQYF	TGTGCCAGCTCACGAGAGGCTAGCGGGAGAATTAAGGCAGATACGCAGTATTTT
-	TRBV5-1	-	TRBJ1-1	CASSLAGENTEAFF	TGCGCCAGCAGCTTGGCGGGGGAGAACACTGAAGCTTTCTTT
-	TRBV9	-	TRBJ2-7	CASSVVDNGEQYF	TGTGCCAGCAGCGTAGTGGACAACGGGGAGCAGTACTTC
-	TRBV28	-	TRBJ2-2	CASRKRGILGGELFF	TGTGCCAGCCGTAAACGCGGAATCTTGGGCGGGGAGCTGTTTTTT
TRBD1	TRBV28	once	TRBJ1-1	CAGYTGGTTEAFF	TGTGCCGGATATACAGGGGGGACCACTGAAGCTTTCTTT
TRBD1	TRBV29-1	-	TRBJ2-7	CSVATGEVYEQYF	TGCAGCGTAGCGACAGGGGAAGTCTACGAGCAGTACTTC
TRBD1	TRBV9	-	TRBJ1-1	CASSARQGGNTEAFF	TGTGCCAGCAGCGCCAGACAGGGAGGGAACACTGAAGCTTTCTTT
TRBD2	TRBV12-5	-	TRBJ2-1	CASGLELAGVEQFF	TGTGCTAGTGGTTTGGAGTTAGCGGGGGTTGAGCAGTTCTTC
-	TRBV7-8	-	TRBJ1-2	CASSPWGSGDFYGYTF	TGTGCCAGCAGCCCCTGGGGCTCCGGAGACTTCTATGGCTACACCTTC
TRBD1	TRBV28	-	TRBJ2-2	CASRSRGFGELFF	TGTGCCAGCAGAAGCAGGGGGTTTGGGGAGCTGTTTTTT
TRBD2	TRBV10-3	-	TRBJ2-5	CAISPGLAKETQYF	TGTGCCATCAGCCCGGGACTAGCGAAAGAGACCCAGTACTTC
TRBD2	TRBV7-9	-	TRBJ2-1	CASSIGLAGGYEQFF	TGTGCCAGCAGCATAGGACTAGCGGGGGGATATGAGCAGTTCTTC